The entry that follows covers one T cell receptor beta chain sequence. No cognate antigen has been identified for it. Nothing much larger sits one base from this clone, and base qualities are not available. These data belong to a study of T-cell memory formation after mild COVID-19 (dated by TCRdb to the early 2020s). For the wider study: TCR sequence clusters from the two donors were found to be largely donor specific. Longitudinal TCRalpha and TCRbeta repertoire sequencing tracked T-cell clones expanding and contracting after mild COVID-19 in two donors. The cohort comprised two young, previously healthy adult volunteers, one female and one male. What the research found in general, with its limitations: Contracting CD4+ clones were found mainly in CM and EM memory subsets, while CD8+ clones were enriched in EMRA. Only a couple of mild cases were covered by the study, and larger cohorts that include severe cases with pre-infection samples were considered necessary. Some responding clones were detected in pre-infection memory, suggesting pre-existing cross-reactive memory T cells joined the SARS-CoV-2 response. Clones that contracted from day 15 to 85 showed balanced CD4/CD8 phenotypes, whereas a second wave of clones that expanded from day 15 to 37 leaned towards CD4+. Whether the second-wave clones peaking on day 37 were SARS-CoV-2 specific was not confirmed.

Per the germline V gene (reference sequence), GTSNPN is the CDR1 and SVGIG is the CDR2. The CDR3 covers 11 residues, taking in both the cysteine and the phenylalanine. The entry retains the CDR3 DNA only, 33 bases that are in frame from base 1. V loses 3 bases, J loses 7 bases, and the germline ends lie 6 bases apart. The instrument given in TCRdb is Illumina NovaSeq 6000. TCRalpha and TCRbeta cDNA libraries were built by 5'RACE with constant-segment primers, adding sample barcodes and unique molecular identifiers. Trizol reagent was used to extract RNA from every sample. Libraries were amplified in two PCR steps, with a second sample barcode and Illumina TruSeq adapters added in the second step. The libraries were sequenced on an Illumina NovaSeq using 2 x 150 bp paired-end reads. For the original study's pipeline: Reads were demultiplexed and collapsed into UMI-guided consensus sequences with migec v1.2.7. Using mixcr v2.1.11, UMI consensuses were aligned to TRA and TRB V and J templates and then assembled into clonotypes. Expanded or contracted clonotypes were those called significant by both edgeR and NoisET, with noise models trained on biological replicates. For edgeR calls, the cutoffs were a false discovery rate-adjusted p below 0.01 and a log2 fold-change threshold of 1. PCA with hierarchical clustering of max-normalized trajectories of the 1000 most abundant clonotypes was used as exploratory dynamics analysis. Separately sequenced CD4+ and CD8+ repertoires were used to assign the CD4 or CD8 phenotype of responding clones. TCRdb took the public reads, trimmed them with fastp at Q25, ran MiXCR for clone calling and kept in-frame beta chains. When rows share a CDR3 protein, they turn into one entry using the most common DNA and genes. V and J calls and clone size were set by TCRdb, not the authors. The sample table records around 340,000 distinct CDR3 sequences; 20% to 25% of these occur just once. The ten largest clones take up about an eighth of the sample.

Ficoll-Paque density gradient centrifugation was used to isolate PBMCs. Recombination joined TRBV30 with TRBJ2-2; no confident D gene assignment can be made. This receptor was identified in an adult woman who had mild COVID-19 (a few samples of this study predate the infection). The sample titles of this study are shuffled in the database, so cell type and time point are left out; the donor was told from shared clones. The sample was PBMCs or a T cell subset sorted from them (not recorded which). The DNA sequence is TGTGCCTGGAGGTGGGACGGGGAGCTGTTTTTT. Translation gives CAWRWDGELFF.